This T cell receptor beta chain was found in a study of blood T cell repertoires in COVID-19. V lost 5 bases and J lost 4, with 12 bases in between. There are 13 residues in the CDR3. Germline assignment: CDR1 SGHTA and CDR2 FQGNSA. Using immunoSEQ multiplex PCR, the repertoire was profiled, and TCRdb retains in-frame clones only, with some absent. The sample carries 90,000 to 130,000 clones, around 81% recorded once. Sequenced: peripheral blood. The genes are TRBV7-2 and TRBJ2-7; maybe TRBD2 (5 bases). The source of this sequence is a woman aged 70-85 years with acute or convalescent COVID-19. In DNA form, the CDR3 reads TGTGCCAGCAGCGCGAGCCCGGGATACGAGCAGTACTTC. This translates into CASSASPGYEQYF.